The 32 T cell receptor beta chains below all came from one sample that was sequenced in a study of blood T cells in healthy people across ages. The use of a sample-barcoded 5' primer and a J-beta primer mix characterized a second PCR of roughly 7 to 11 cycles. Each CDR3 protein gets one entry after TCRdb re-called the 5' RACE reads with MiXCR. The table has 700,000 to 850,000 distinct CDR3 sequences, under 40% seen once; the top ten hold 10% to 15%. Sequencing input: blood. These receptors originate from a man aged 18 to 29 in good health.

This clonotype is a singleton in its sample. The chain links TRBV6-5 to TRBJ1-1; 8 bases are shared with TRBD1. Trimming took 6 bases from V and 3 from J; bases not matched to a gene: 6. The CDR3 runs to 14 residues. The germline V gene encodes CDR1 MNHEY and CDR2 SVGAGI. This CDR3 reads CASRRQGWDTEAFF. DNA of the CDR3: TGTGCCAGCAGAAGACAGGGGTGGGACACTGAAGCTTTCTTT.

This clonotype appeared many times. V is TRBV4-3 and J is TRBJ2-5; D gene uncertain. Germline CDR1 and CDR2: LGHNA and YSLEER. This CDR3 contains 13 residues. The germline V and J ends were trimmed by 1 base and 3 bases, with 6 bases remaining between them. CDR3 in amino acids: CASSQGVEETQYF. The CDR3 coding sequence is TGCGCCAGCAGCCAAGGGGTCGAAGAGACCCAGTACTTC.

Of note for this clonotype: Just one base apart from a much larger clone, this may be a read error. The V call is TRBV7-2, the J call TRBJ2-3; 10 nucleotides match TRBD2. Germline assignment: CDR1 SGHTA and CDR2 FQGNSA. The CDR3 totals 18 residues. In nucleotides, the CDR3 is TGTGTCAGCAGCTTAGTCTCTAGCGGGGGCCCTAGCACAGATACGCAGTATTTT. Translating gives CVSSLVSSGGPSTDTQYF.

The chain recombines TRBV5-1 with TRBJ2-7; D might be TRBD1 (6 bases). Germline CDR1 reads SGHRS; CDR2 reads YFSETQ. This CDR3 region has 14 residues. V shed 0 bases and J shed 1 base, with 8 bases lying between them. The CDR3 coding sequence is TGCGCCAGCAGCTTGGGGGACATGTCCTACGAGCAGTACTTC. It specifies CASSLGDMSYEQYF.

In its sample, this clonotype was seen a few times. CDR3 sequence (DNA): TGTGCCAGCAGCCGCGACTCAAACCGTTGGGGCCCATACAGGAGCACAGATACGCAGTATTTT. Translating it yields CASSRDSNRWGPYRSTDTQYF. The chain carries TRBV11-2 and TRBJ2-3; perhaps TRBD1 as D (5 bases). The germline V gene has CDR1 SGHAT and CDR2 FQNNGV. Trimming shortened V by 5 bases and J by 0 bases, and 30 bases separated the two germline ends. This CDR3 spans 21 amino acids.

This rearrangement joins TRBV7-8 to TRBJ2-4; 8 bases agree with TRBD1. The DNA end lines up better with TRBJ2-7; the J call may be wrong. This CDR3 comprises 14 residues. Germline V gene lookup returns CDR1 SGHVS and CDR2 FQNEAQ. CDR3 DNA: TGTGCCAGCAGCTTTGTGGACAGGGAAAACGAGCAGTACTTC. Translation: CASSFVDRENEQYF.

This clonotype has only a few counts. CDR3 sequence reads: CSARDRVGEKLFF. The CDR3 DNA follows: TGCAGTGCTAGAGACAGGGTGGGTGAAAAACTGTTTTTT. This chain uses TRBV20-1 with TRBJ1-4; D may be TRBD1 (5 bases). Trimming shortened V by 0 bases and J by 7 bases, and 9 bases separated the two germline ends. The CDR3 is 13 residues long. CDR1 is DFQATT and CDR2 is SNEGSKA in the germline V gene (reference sequence).

This clonotype came up a few times. The V call is TRBV29-1, the J call TRBJ2-1; D gene ambiguous. Germline lookup yields CDR1 SQVTM and CDR2 ANQGSEA. This CDR3 has 13 amino acids. V was shortened by 6 bases and J by 2 bases, with 11 bases between the two germline ends. The CDR3 nucleotides read TGCAGCGTAATGGCTCCGGCCTACAATGAGCAGTTCTTC. It encodes CSVMAPAYNEQFF.

CDR3 in DNA: TGTGCCAGCAGCTTAACGGCGAATGAGCAGTTCTTC. This encodes CASSLTANEQFF. The chain recombines TRBV7-3 with TRBJ2-1; D uncertain. V was trimmed by 0 bases and J by 7 bases, leaving 4 bases between them. Looked up from germline, CDR1 is SGHTA and CDR2 is FQGTGA. The CDR3 is made up of 12 amino acids.

This clonotype was counted a few times. J is TRBJ2-7 and V is TRBV6-2 or TRBV6-3; no reliable D call. The germline V and J ends were trimmed by 0 bases and 4 bases, with 16 bases remaining between them. CDR1 is MNHEY, CDR2 SVGEGT, per germline. This CDR3 comprises 16 residues. The CDR3 region has the DNA TGTGCCAGCAGTTACTCGTCCTCAGCCACTGGATACGAGCAGTACTTC. Protein: CASSYSSSATGYEQYF.

The sample holds one count of this clonotype. CDR3 amino acids: CASSGGPISNEQYF. The CDR3, as DNA: TGTGCCAGCAGCGGGGGGCCTATTAGCAATGAGCAGTACTTC. The chain combines TRBV6-5 with TRBJ2-7, with D maybe TRBD2 (7 bases). This CDR3 is built from 14 residues. Trimming removed 6 bases at V and 7 bases at J, with 19 bases between. Germline CDR1 and CDR2: MNHEY and SVGAGI.

J is TRBJ2-7 and V is TRBV20-1; 10 nucleotides line up with TRBD2. The CDR3 runs 17 residues. The V segment lost 0 bases and the J segment 7 bases; nucleotides outside the gene matches: 15. Germline CDR1 and CDR2: DFQATT and SNEGSKA (reference sequence). CDR3 coding DNA: TGCAGTGCTAGAGACCCGACCGGGACTAGCGCCTACAATGAGCAGTACTTC. Amino acid sequence: CSARDPTGTSAYNEQYF.

This clonotype has a handful of counts. This chain joins TRBV20-1 and TRBJ1-5; 7 nucleotides agree with TRBD1. Trimming cost V 0 bases and J 2 bases; bases outside gene matches: 4. Germline CDR1 DFQATT, CDR2 SNEGSKA (reference sequence). This CDR3 region has 15 residues. Written as DNA, the CDR3 is TGCAGTGCTAGAGATCAGGGGGTGGGCAATCAGCCCCAGCATTTT. It codes for CSARDQGVGNQPQHF.

The J gene is TRBJ1-2, the V gene TRBV12-3 or TRBV12-4; D not certain. The V gene lost 8 bases and the J gene lost 4 bases, with 11 bases spanning the gap. The CDR3 extends over 12 amino acids. The CDR3 here is CASATASYGYTF. The CDR3 region has the DNA TGTGCCAGCGCGACGGCATCCTATGGCTACACCTTC.

The chain has TRBV3-1 and TRBJ1-1; perhaps TRBD1 as D (5 bases). Germline V lookup: CDR1 LGHDT, CDR2 YNNKEL (reference sequence). V lost 3 bases to trimming and J lost 3 bases, with 14 bases between them. There are 15 residues in the CDR3. CDR3 amino acids: CASSHPYDSYTEAFF. In DNA, the CDR3 is TGTGCCAGCAGCCACCCTTATGACAGCTACACTGAAGCTTTCTTT.

This clonotype was counted only a few times. V and J are TRBV20-1 and TRBJ2-1; weak D call: TRBD2 (6 bases). With 3 bases removed from V and 9 bases from J, the gap between germline ends came to 9 bases. The CDR3 consists of 11 residues. The germline V gene encodes CDR1 DFQATT and CDR2 SNEGSKA (reference sequence). The CDR3: CSARGRSEQFF. DNA of the CDR3: TGCAGTGCTAGGGGGAGGAGTGAGCAGTTCTTC.

Notes on this clonotype: This could be a read error, since a much larger clone is one nucleotide away. The chain employs TRBV5-1 and TRBJ2-1; 7 bases agree with TRBD1. CDR1 and CDR2 (germline): SGHRS, YFSETQ. This CDR3 region has 14 residues. The trim removed 3 bases at V and 10 bases at J, leaving 10 bases unmatched. The CDR3 coding sequence is TGCGCCAGCAGCTCGACAGGGACCTCCTACGAGCAGTTCTTC. Protein product: CASSSTGTSYEQFF.

This clonotype occurred a few times. J is TRBJ1-2 and V is TRBV27; tentative D call: TRBD1 (6 bases). The V and J ends lost 5 bases and 6 bases respectively, with 13 bases between them. In germline, CDR1 is MNHEY, CDR2 SMNVEV (reference sequence). This CDR3 contains 13 residues. The CDR3 spells CASSRKGDDGYTF. Here the CDR3 DNA reads TGTGCCAGCAGTCGTAAGGGGGATGATGGCTACACCTTC.

In this sample, this clonotype turned up a few times. The chain couples TRBV7-9 to TRBJ1-2; 9 nucleotides align to TRBD1. This CDR3 region has 17 residues. J lost 8 bases, V lost 5 bases, and 18 bases had no gene match. Germline lookup yields CDR1 SEHNR and CDR2 FQNEAQ (reference sequence). The CDR3 loop reads CASSPHRPGQGFDGYTF. CDR3 nucleotide sequence: TGTGCCAGCAGCCCGCACCGACCGGGACAGGGTTTTGACGGCTACACCTTC.

As concerns this clonotype: This may arise from a read error, as a much more abundant clone is one base away. J is TRBJ2-3 and V is TRBV9, with 7 nucleotides matching TRBD2. This CDR3 contains 17 residues. V shed 4 bases and J 5 bases; nucleotides not matched to a gene: 16. From germline, CDR1 is SGDLS and CDR2 YYNGEE. The CDR3: CASSHPRVRAGIDTQYF. For the CDR3, the DNA is TGTGCCAGCAGCCACCCGCGGGTACGAGCGGGGATAGATACGCAGTATTTT.

The rearrangement joins TRBV4-1 to TRBJ1-2, with D possibly matching TRBD1 (5 bases). This CDR3 is 15 amino acids long. V was pared by 0 bases and J by 3 bases, with 11 bases between. Per germline, CDR1 MGHRA and CDR2 YSYEKL. The CDR3, as DNA: TGCGCCAGCAGCCAAGATTTCCAGGGCCACTATGGCTACACCTTC. It is translated as CASSQDFQGHYGYTF.

A few counts support this clonotype. The gene calls are TRBV6-6 and TRBJ2-1; unclear D gene. Germline V gene lookup returns CDR1 MNHNY and CDR2 SVGAGI (reference sequence). With 5 bases removed from V and 4 bases from J, the gap between germline ends came to 9 bases. The CDR3 sequence is 13 residues long. The chain's CDR3 is CASSGYIYNEQFF. CDR3 nucleotide sequence: TGTGCCAGCAGTGGTTACATTTACAATGAGCAGTTCTTC.

This clonotype appeared a single time. The rearrangement joins TRBV7-7 to TRBJ2-3; 13 bases map to TRBD2. Germline V lookup: CDR1 SSHAT, CDR2 FNYEAQ (reference sequence). The trim removed 5 bases at V and 0 bases at J, leaving 8 bases unmatched. CDR3 size: 18 residues. CDR3 sequence (DNA): TGTGCCAGCAGCCCACCCGGGACTAGCGGGGATAGCACAGATACGCAGTATTTT. Amino acids: CASSPPGTSGDSTDTQYF.

Ten or more counts support this clonotype. The chain carries TRBV12-3 or TRBV12-4 and TRBJ2-7; unclear D gene. Trimming pared 3 bases from V and 6 bases from J, leaving 15 bases between. This CDR3 has 14 amino acids. As DNA, the CDR3 is TGTGCCAGCAGTTTCGAGCAGAGCACTTCCGAGCAGTACTTC. Residues: CASSFEQSTSEQYF.

V is TRBV7-9 and J is TRBJ2-5, with a weak D call TRBD1 (6 bases). The V gene's germline CDR1 is SEHNR and CDR2 FQNEAQ (reference sequence). The CDR3 is 16 amino acids. V lost 5 bases, J lost 0 bases, and 16 bases lay in between. The CDR3 nucleotides read TGTGCCAGCAGCAGACAGGACCCCGGGAACCAAGAGACCCAGTACTTC. It specifies CASSRQDPGNQETQYF.

The chain joins TRBV6-5 to TRBJ1-6; D uncertain. V was pared by 9 bases and J by 6 bases, with 15 bases between. This CDR3 spans 14 amino acids. The germline V gene encodes CDR1 MNHEY and CDR2 SVGAGI. CDR3 residues: CASGAGIFNSPLHF. The CDR3, as DNA: TGTGCCAGTGGTGCCGGGATTTTTAATTCACCCCTCCACTTT.

CDR3 region: CASSTRGTSTDTQYF. The CDR3 DNA is TGTGCCAGCAGCACGCGGGGGACATCTACAGATACGCAGTATTTT. V and J are TRBV13 and TRBJ2-3; D perhaps matches TRBD2 (7 bases). Germline V lookup: CDR1 PRHDT, CDR2 FYEKMQ (reference sequence). V was trimmed by 5 bases and J by 3 bases, leaving 15 bases between them. The CDR3 consists of 15 residues.

Ten or more counts support this clonotype. The chain recombines TRBV29-1 with TRBJ2-6, with D tentatively TRBD1 or TRBD2 (5 bases each). Germline CDR1 SQVTM, CDR2 ANQGSEA. V was pared by 1 base and J by 0 bases, with 7 bases between. The CDR3 extends over 15 amino acids. As DNA, the CDR3 is TGCAGCGTTGAAGGGGACGGCTCTGGGGCCAACGTCCTGACTTTC. This translates into CSVEGDGSGANVLTF.

At least ten counts were recorded for this clonotype. The gene calls are TRBV7-2 and TRBJ2-7; D could derive from TRBD1 or TRBD2 (5 bases each). V was shortened by 0 bases and J by 7 bases, with 19 bases between the two germline ends. Per the germline V gene, CDR1 is SGHTA and CDR2 is FQGNSA. The CDR3 extends over 16 amino acids. The CDR3 reads CASSLAFGGYLEEQYF. The CDR3 coding sequence is TGTGCCAGCAGCTTAGCGTTTGGGGGATATTTGGAAGAGCAGTACTTC.

This clonotype was found many times. This sequence joins TRBV20-1 and TRBJ1-5; D uncertain. The CDR3 spans 12 residues. Per the germline V gene, CDR1 is DFQATT and CDR2 is SNEGSKA (reference sequence). Trimming removed 3 bases from V and 2 bases from J, with 5 bases in between. DNA for the CDR3: TGCAGTGCTAGTGATGGCAATCAGCCCCAGCATTTT. Protein: CSASDGNQPQHF.

This clonotype came up many times. V gene TRBV4-1 combines with J gene TRBJ1-2, with 10 bases that match TRBD1. This CDR3 has 16 amino acids. CDR1 and CDR2 from the germline V gene are MGHRA and YSYEKL. Trimming at V came to 4 bases and at J to 5 bases, leaving 10 bases not matched to a gene. Written as DNA, the CDR3 is TGCGCCAGCAGCCCCCCGTTCGGACAGGGGGAATATGGCTACACCTTC. Translation: CASSPPFGQGEYGYTF.

This clonotype was counted only a few times. This chain links TRBV5-1 with TRBJ1-2; the D is unclear. This CDR3 contains 23 residues. In germline, CDR1 is SGHRS, CDR2 YFSETQ. Trimming took off 3 bases at V and 1 base at J, with 37 bases between the two ends. In DNA, the CDR3 is TGCGCCAGCAGCTCCTTTCTTTTTAGAGACGGCCATCACAGATCATTACGTAACTATGGCTACACCTTC. It codes for CASSSFLFRDGHHRSLRNYGYTF.